One and the same sample provided the 16 T cell receptor beta chains below, sequenced in a study of neoadjuvant anti-PD-1 for oral cavity cancer. This sample's time point: after neoadjuvant nivolumab, at surgical resection. The table came from immunoSEQ multiplex PCR; TCRdb's copy has only in-frame clones and leaves some out. The data contain over 65,000 clones, 86% of them singletons. Material: PBMCs, obtained after nivolumab (anti-PD-1) treatment. Every receptor here comes from a person aged 40 to 85 with oral cavity squamous cell carcinoma.

The V and J genes are TRBV11-2 and TRBJ1-6, with 8 bases lining up with TRBD1. CDR3 size: 15 residues. Germline V gene data show CDR1 as SGHAT and CDR2 as FQNNGV. With 5 bases clipped from V and 7 bases from J, the junction kept 7 bases outside the gene matches. The CDR3 DNA sequence: TGTGCCAGCAGCCCCAGGACAGGGATAAATTCACCCCTCCACTTT. This codes for CASSPRTGINSPLHF.

V gene TRBV2 combines with J gene TRBJ2-2, with D perhaps TRBD2 (6 bases). This CDR3 has 15 amino acids. In germline, CDR1 is SNHLY, CDR2 FYNNEI. The V gene lost 7 bases and the J gene lost 5 bases, with 17 bases spanning the gap. The CDR3 protein is CASTSTWAGTGELFF. The CDR3 DNA is TGTGCCAGCACCTCCACGTGGGCGGGGACCGGGGAGCTGTTTTTT.

The J gene is TRBJ2-3, the V gene TRBV21-1; TRBD2 is the table's D call, not checked against the DNA. TRBV21-1 is a recognized pseudogene. The CDR3 totals 19 residues. DNA for the CDR3: TGTGCCAGCACCCCTTGGTTCTCGGAGTGGAACCCTAACACAGATACGCAGTATTTT. It specifies CASTPWFSEWNPNTDTQYF.

The chain has TRBV4-1 and TRBJ2-3, with 11 bases matching TRBD1. CDR3 length equals 17 residues. V gave up 1 base and J gave up 10 bases; unmatched junction bases: 13. In germline, CDR1 is MGHRA, CDR2 YSYEKL. Here the CDR3 reads CASSQVLWDRGSMSQYF. CDR3 DNA sequence: TGCGCCAGCAGCCAAGTCTTGTGGGACAGGGGGTCCATGTCGCAGTATTTT.

The chain employs TRBV28 and TRBJ1-5; perhaps TRBD1 as D (5 bases). Per germline, CDR1 MDHEN and CDR2 SYDVKM. The CDR3 loop spans 14 amino acids. Between the trimmed V and J ends, which lost 3 bases and 2 bases, there was a span of 8 bases. The CDR3, as DNA: TGTGCCAGCAGTTTTGGCAGGGGCAATCAGCCCCAGCATTTT. It codes for CASSFGRGNQPQHF.

The CDR3 is CASSPFSGTGGYGYTF. CDR3 in DNA: TGTGCCAGCAGTCCATTTTCCGGGACAGGGGGCTATGGCTACACCTTC. The rearrangement joins TRBV11-2 to TRBJ1-2; 11 positions match TRBD1. V shed 6 bases and J 4 bases; nucleotides not matched to a gene: 10. This CDR3 is 16 amino acids long. Germline V gene sequence: CDR1 SGHAT, CDR2 FQNNGV. Together with reference TRBV11-2 and TRBJ1-2, the CDR3 gives the full variable domain: EAGVAQSPRYKIIEKRQSVAFWCNPISGHATLYWYQQILGQGPKLLIQFQNNGVVDDSQLPKDRFSAERLKGVDSTLKIQPAKLEDSAVYLCASSPFSGTGGYGYTFGSGTRLTVV.

CDR3 protein: CASSERIGTDTQYF. The CDR3 DNA reads as TGCGCCAGCAGTGAGAGGATTGGCACAGATACGCAGTATTTT. This chain links TRBV10-1 with TRBJ2-3; D unresolved. V was trimmed by 2 bases and J by 1 base, leaving 7 bases between them. This CDR3 is built from 14 residues. The germline V gene has CDR1 WNHNN and CDR2 SYGVQD (reference sequence).

This rearrangement joins TRBV7-2 to TRBJ1-5, with no clear D. Trimming shortened V by 3 bases and J by 7 bases, and 13 bases separated the two germline ends. Looked up from germline, CDR1 is SGHTA and CDR2 is FQGNSA. The CDR3 runs 14 residues. Here the CDR3 reads CASSFYSTGQPQHF. The CDR3 nucleotides are TGTGCCAGCAGCTTCTACTCGACTGGGCAGCCCCAGCATTTT. Complete variable domain (other parts from reference TRBV7-2 and TRBJ1-5): GAGVSQSPSNKVTEKGKDVELRCDPISGHTALYWYRQSLGQGLEFLIYFQGNSAPDKSGLPSDRFSAERTGGSVSTLTIQRTQQEDSAVYLCASSFYSTGQPQHFGDGTRLSIL.

This clone came up a few times. The V gene is TRBV5-1, the J gene TRBJ1-3; D is possibly TRBD1 (5 bases). Germline V gene sequence: CDR1 SGHRS, CDR2 YFSETQ. Trimming shortened V by 5 bases and J by 2 bases, and 11 bases separated the two germline ends. The CDR3 covers 14 residues. CDR3 sequence reads: CASRTATTGNTIYF. In DNA, the CDR3 is TGCGCCAGCAGGACAGCAACGACTGGAAACACCATATATTTT.

CDR3 amino acids: CASSLVQGAGYTF. The DNA for the CDR3 is TGTGCCAGCAGCTTAGTCCAGGGGGCTGGCTACACCTTC. The genes are TRBV11-2 and TRBJ1-2; 8 bases fit TRBD1. V trimming: 1 base; J trimming: 7 bases; junction bases outside the gene matches: 2. The length of the CDR3 is 13 residues. CDR1 and CDR2 (germline): SGHAT, FQNNGV.

The chain recombines TRBV6-7 with TRBJ1-5; D not certain. TRBV6-7 is designated an ORF whose function remains uncertain. Between the trimmed V and J ends, which lost 6 bases and 1 base, there was a span of 7 bases. The CDR3 extends over 13 amino acids. The CDR3 sequence: CASSPPSNQPQHF. In DNA, the CDR3 is TGTGCCAGCAGCCCACCGAGCAATCAGCCCCAGCATTTT.

This chain joins TRBV27 and TRBJ1-5; 8 bases fit TRBD1. The CDR3 spans 14 residues. Germline values: CDR1 MNHEY, CDR2 SMNVEV (reference sequence). Trimming removed 9 bases from V and 4 bases from J; junction bases left unmatched: 8. The CDR3 bases are TGTGCCAGTCGACAGGGGATCGAGAATCAGCCCCAGCATTTT. Translation: CASRQGIENQPQHF.

This chain's CDR3 is CASSIGQGSGEQYF. Written as DNA, the CDR3 is TGTGCCAGCAGCATCGGACAGGGATCAGGCGAGCAGTACTTC. The chain has TRBV9 and TRBJ2-7, with 8 nucleotides matching TRBD1. V was clipped by 4 bases and J by 6 bases; unmatched bases: 9. Germline loops: CDR1 SGDLS, CDR2 YYNGEE. The CDR3 has 14 residues.

This clone has only one observation. The chain combines TRBV21-1 with TRBJ2-3; TRBD2, the table's D call, was not compared with the DNA. TRBV21-1 is shown as a pseudogene. The CDR3 covers 10 residues. The DNA of the CDR3 is TGTGCCAGCAGCCCGGATACGCAGTATTTT. Protein sequence: CASSPDTQYF.

CDR3 region: CASSPGTGNNEKLFF. The CDR3 nucleotides are TGTGCCAGCTCACCTGGGACGGGGAATAATGAAAAACTGTTTTTT. The chain uses TRBV18 and TRBJ1-4; the D gene is possibly TRBD1 (5 bases). V lost 3 bases and J 4 bases, leaving 12 bases between the germline ends. The CDR3 covers 15 residues. Germline values: CDR1 KGHSH, CDR2 LQKENI. Complete variable domain (other parts from reference TRBV18 and TRBJ1-4): NAGVMQNPRHLVRRRGQEARLRCSPMKGHSHVYWYRQLPEEGLKFMVYLQKENIIDESGMPKERFSAEFPKEGPSILRIQQVVRGDSAAYFCASSPGTGNNEKLFFGSGTQLSVL.

The V call is TRBV7-9, the J call TRBJ2-7; 13 bases agree with TRBD2. Germline lookup yields CDR1 SEHNR and CDR2 FQNEAQ (reference sequence). The CDR3 is made up of 15 amino acids. After removal of 5 bases from V and 2 bases from J, the junction contained 3 bases not matched to a gene. The CDR3 coding sequence is TGTGCCAGCAGCCCGACTAGCGGGAGGACCTACGAGCAGTACTTC. Its protein product is CASSPTSGRTYEQYF.